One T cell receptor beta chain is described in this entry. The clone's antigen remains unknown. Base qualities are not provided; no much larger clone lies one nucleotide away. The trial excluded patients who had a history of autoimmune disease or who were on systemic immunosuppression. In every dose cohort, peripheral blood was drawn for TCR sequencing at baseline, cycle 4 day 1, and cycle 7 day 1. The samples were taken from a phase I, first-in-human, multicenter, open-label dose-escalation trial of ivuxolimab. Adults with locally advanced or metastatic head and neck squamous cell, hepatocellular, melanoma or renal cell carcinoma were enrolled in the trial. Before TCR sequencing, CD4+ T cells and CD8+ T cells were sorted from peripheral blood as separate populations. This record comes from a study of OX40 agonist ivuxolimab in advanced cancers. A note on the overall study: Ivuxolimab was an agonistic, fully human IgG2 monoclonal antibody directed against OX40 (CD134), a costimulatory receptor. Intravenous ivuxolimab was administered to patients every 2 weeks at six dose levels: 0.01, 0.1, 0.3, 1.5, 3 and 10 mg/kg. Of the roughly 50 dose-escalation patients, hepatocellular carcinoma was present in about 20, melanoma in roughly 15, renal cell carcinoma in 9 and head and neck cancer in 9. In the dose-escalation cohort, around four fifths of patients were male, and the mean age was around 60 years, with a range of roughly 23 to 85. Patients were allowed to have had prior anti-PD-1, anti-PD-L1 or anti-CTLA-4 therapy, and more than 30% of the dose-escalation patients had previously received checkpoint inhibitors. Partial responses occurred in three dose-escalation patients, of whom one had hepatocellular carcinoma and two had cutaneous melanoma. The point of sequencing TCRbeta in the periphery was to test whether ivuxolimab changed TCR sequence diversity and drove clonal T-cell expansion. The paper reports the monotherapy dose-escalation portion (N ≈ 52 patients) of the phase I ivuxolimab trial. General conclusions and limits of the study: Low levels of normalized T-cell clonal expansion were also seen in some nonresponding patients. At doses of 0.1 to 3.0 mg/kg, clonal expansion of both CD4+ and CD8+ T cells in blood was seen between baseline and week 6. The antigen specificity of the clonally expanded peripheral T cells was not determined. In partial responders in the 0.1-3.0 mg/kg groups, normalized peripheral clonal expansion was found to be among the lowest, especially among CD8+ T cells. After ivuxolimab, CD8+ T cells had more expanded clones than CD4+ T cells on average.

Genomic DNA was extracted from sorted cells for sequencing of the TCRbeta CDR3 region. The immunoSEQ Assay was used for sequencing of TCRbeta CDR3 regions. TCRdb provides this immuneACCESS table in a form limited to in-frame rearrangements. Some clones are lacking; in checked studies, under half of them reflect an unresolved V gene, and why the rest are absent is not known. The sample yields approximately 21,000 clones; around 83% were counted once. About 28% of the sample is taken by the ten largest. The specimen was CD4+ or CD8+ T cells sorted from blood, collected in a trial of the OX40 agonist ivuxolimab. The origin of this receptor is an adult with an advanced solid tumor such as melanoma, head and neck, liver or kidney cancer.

The CDR3 is CAWTQPYRYYGYTF. The base sequence is TGTGCCTGGACCCAACCTTACAGATACTATGGCTACACCTTC. This chain joins TRBV30 to TRBJ1-2, with no reliable assignment of the D segment. The germline ends are 15 bases apart after V is trimmed by 4 bases and J by 3 bases. The CDR3 goes from the cysteine to the phenylalanine over 14 residues. CDR3 DNA only is kept here, 42 bases in frame from base 1. According to the germline V gene (reference sequence), CDR1 reads GTSNPN and CDR2 reads SVGIG. Reference TRBV30 and TRBJ1-2 proteins supply the regions before and after the CDR3; the full variable domain is: SQTIHQWPATLVQPVGSPLSLECTVEGTSNPNLYWYRQAAGRGLQLLFYSVGIGQISSEVPQNLSASRPQDRQFILSSKKLLLSDSGFYLCAWTQPYRYYGYTFGSGTRLTVV.